The T cell receptor (beta chain) under discussion was sequenced for a study of T-cell reconstitution after alpha-beta-depleted transplantation in children. Study-wide points: A year had passed since transplant, and T-cell counts and diversity by then came mostly from newly produced T cells. High day-60 TCRbeta diversity in some patients came from surviving recipient T cells and thymic progenitors.

CDR3 length: 13 amino acids. Germline loops: CDR1 SGHTA, CDR2 FQGNSA. V lost 5 bases to trimming and J lost 7 bases, with 9 bases between them. In its sample, this clonotype was seen a few times. Its antigen is currently unknown. For TCRbeta, the library was prepared with unique molecular identifiers. MiXCR was run by TCRdb on the PCR reads, yielding one entry per CDR3 protein. The sample records a few hundred thousand distinct CDR3 sequences, over 10% being singletons. The specimen was PBMCs, mostly from graft donor cells, collected 360 days after TCRalphabeta/CD19-depleted stem cell transplant. The chain combines TRBV7-2 with TRBJ1-6; D is uncertain. The sequence was collected from a male patient younger than 18 who had a stem cell transplant for acute myeloid leukemia, so the T cells may come from the graft donor. CDR3 DNA sequence: TGTGCCAGCAGCCCCAGTCGGAATTCACCCCTCCACTTT. This codes for CASSPSRNSPLHF.